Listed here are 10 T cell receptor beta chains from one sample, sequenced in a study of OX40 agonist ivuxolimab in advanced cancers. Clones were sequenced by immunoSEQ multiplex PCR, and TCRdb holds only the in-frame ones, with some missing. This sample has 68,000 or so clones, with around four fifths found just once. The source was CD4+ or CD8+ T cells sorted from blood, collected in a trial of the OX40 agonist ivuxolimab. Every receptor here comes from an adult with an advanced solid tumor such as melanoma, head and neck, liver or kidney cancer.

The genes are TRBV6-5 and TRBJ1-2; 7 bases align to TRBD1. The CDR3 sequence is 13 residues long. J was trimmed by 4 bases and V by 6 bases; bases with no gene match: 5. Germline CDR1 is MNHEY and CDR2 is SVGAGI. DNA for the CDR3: TGTGCCAGCAGCCCGACAGGGATCTATGGCTACACCTTC. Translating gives CASSPTGIYGYTF.

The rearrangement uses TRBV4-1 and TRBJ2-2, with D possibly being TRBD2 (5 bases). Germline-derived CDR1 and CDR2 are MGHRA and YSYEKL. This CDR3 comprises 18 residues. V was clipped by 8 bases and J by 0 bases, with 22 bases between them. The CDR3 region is CASHKDPTGYSNTGELFF. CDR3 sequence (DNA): TGCGCCAGCCATAAAGACCCCACGGGATATTCGAACACCGGGGAGCTGTTTTTT.

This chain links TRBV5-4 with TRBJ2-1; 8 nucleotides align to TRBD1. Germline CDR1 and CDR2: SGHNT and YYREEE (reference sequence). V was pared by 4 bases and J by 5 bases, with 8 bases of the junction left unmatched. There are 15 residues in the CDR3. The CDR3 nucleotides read TGTGCCAGCAGCCCAGGGACAGGCCTTGACAATGAGCAGTTCTTC. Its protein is CASSPGTGLDNEQFF. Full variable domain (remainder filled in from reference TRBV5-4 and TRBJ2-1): ETGVTQSPTHLIKTRGQQVTLRCSSQSGHNTVSWYQQALGQGPQFIFQYYREEENGRGNFPPRFSGLQFPNYSSELNVNALELDDSALYLCASSPGTGLDNEQFFGPGTRLTVL.

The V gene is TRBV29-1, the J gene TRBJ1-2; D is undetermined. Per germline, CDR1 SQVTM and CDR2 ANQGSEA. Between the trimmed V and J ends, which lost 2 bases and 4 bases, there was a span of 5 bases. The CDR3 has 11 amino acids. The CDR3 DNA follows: TGCAGCGTTGAACAGGTCTATGGCTACACCTTC. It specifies CSVEQVYGYTF.

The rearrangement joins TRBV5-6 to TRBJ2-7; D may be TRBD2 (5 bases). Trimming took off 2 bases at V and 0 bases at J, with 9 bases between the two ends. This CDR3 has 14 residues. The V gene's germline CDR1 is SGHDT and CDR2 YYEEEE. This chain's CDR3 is CASSFAGSSYEQYF. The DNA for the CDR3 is TGTGCCAGCAGCTTCGCTGGGAGCTCCTACGAGCAGTACTTC. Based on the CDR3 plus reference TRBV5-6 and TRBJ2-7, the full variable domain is DAGVTQSPTHLIKTRGQQVTLRCSPKSGHDTVSWYQQALGQGPQFIFQYYEEEERQRGNFPDRFSGHQFPNYSSELNVNALLLGDSALYLCASSFAGSSYEQYFGPGTRLTVT.

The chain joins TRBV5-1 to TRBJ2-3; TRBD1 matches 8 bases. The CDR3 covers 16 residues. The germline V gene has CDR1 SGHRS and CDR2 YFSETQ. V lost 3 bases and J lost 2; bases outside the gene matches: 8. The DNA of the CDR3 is TGCGCCAGCAGCTCGACTGTCCAGGGGGCCACAGATACGCAGTATTTT. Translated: CASSSTVQGATDTQYF.

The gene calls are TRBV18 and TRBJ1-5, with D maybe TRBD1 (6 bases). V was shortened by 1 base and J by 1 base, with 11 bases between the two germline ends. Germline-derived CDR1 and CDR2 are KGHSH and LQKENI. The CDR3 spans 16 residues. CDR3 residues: CASSPQTGPSNQPQHF. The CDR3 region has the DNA TGTGCCAGCTCACCACAAACAGGGCCCAGCAATCAGCCCCAGCATTTT. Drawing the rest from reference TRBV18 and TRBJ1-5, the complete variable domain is NAGVMQNPRHLVRRRGQEARLRCSPMKGHSHVYWYRQLPEEGLKFMVYLQKENIIDESGMPKERFSAEFPKEGPSILRIQQVVRGDSAAYFCASSPQTGPSNQPQHFGDGTRLSIL.

CDR3 residues: CASSGGTGDNQPQHF. Here the CDR3 DNA reads TGTGCCAGTAGTGGCGGGACAGGGGATAATCAGCCCCAGCATTTT. The chain uses TRBV19 and TRBJ1-5; 10 positions agree with TRBD1. V was clipped by 5 bases and J by 4 bases; unmatched bases: 5. CDR1 and CDR2 (germline): LNHDA, SQIVND (reference sequence). This CDR3 comprises 15 residues.

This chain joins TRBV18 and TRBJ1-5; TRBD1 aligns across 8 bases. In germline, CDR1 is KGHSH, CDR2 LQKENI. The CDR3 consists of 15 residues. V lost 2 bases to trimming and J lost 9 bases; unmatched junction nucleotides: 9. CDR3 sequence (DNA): TGTGCCAGCTCACCATTAGCAGGGGGCGCGGGGCCCCAGCATTTT. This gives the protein CASSPLAGGAGPQHF.

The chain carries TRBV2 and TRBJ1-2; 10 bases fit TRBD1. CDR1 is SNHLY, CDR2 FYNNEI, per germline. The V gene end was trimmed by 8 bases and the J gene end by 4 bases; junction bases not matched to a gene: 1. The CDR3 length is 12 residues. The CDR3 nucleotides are TGTGCCAGCCGGGACAGGGGCTATGGCTACACCTTC. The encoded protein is CASRDRGYGYTF.